Each of the 17 T cell receptor beta chains below was sequenced from the same sample in a study of monozygotic twins with inflammatory bowel disease. TCRdb derives one entry per CDR3 protein from the 5' RACE reads, leaving out DNA. The sample holds some 200,000 distinct CDR3 sequences. Sequencing was performed on blood. Receptor source: a human donor with ulcerative colitis or Crohn's disease, or a healthy co-twin of an affected twin (not recorded which).

The chain recombines TRBV18 with TRBJ2-7. Germline V gene data show CDR1 as KGHSH and CDR2 as LQKENI. This CDR3 comprises 13 residues. The chain's CDR3 is CASLNQSSYEQYF.

This rearrangement joins TRBV7-3 to TRBJ2-7; the TRBD1 assignment by TCRdb is unverifiable without DNA. The CDR3 has 14 residues. Germline CDR1 and CDR2: SGHTA and FQGTGA. CDR3 region: CASSPPGRPYEQYF.

The rearrangement uses TRBV11-2 and TRBJ1-1; TCRdb outputs TRBD1, but without DNA this stays unchecked. Per germline, CDR1 SGHAT and CDR2 FQNNGV. The CDR3 is made up of 14 amino acids. CDR3 residues: CASSLTGKGTEAFF.

The chain recombines TRBV12-3 or TRBV12-4 with TRBJ1-5; TCRdb picks TRBD1, but there is no DNA to check that call. The CDR3 extends over 15 amino acids. CDR3 in amino acids: CASSLRQGQVQPQHF.

The rearrangement joins TRBV5-1 to TRBJ2-7. The CDR3 runs to 15 residues. Looked up from germline, CDR1 is SGHRS and CDR2 is YFSETQ. The CDR3 region is CASRPVPQISYEQYF.

The CDR3 is CASSQDGESPYNSPLHF. This chain uses TRBV4-1 with TRBJ1-6. Looked up from germline, CDR1 is MGHRA and CDR2 is YSYEKL. The CDR3 is 17 residues long.

J is TRBJ2-3 and V is TRBV25-1; lacking DNA, the TRBD1 call made by TCRdb goes unchecked. The length of the CDR3 is 13 residues. The germline gives CDR1 MGHDK, CDR2 SYGVNS. CDR3 sequence: CASSATGTDTQYF.

The chain recombines TRBV19 with TRBJ1-1; TCRdb's D gene call, TRBD1, goes unchecked for lack of DNA. CDR1 is LNHDA, CDR2 SQIVND, per germline (reference sequence). The CDR3 length is 13 residues. The CDR3 is CASKGTMNTEAFF.

The V gene is TRBV9, the J gene TRBJ2-1. Germline loops: CDR1 SGDLS, CDR2 YYNGEE. This CDR3 region has 11 residues. CDR3 region: CASSVGREQFF.

The chain is built from TRBV5-1 and TRBJ1-5. The CDR3 runs to 15 residues. Germline CDR1 reads SGHRS; CDR2 reads YFSETQ. This CDR3 reads CASSLSSGINQPQHF.

V usage is TRBV7-9 and J usage is TRBJ2-3; the TCRdb call, TRBD1, lacks DNA for checking. This CDR3 spans 16 amino acids. From germline, CDR1 is SEHNR and CDR2 FQNEAQ (reference sequence). Here the CDR3 reads CASSPAWRGSTDTQYF. The full variable domain, completed using reference TRBV7-9 and TRBJ2-3, is DTGVSQNPRHKITKRGQNVTFRCDPISEHNRLYWYRQTLGQGPEFLTYFQNEAQLEKSRLLSDRFSAERPKGSFSTLEIQRTEQGDSAMYLCASSPAWRGSTDTQYFGPGTRLTVL.

The chain's CDR3 is CASSISANTEAFF. This chain links TRBV19 with TRBJ1-1. Germline V gene sequence: CDR1 LNHDA, CDR2 SQIVND (reference sequence). CDR3 length: 13 residues.

The genes are TRBV4-1 and TRBJ1-2; the D call of TRBD1 rests on TCRdb alone, since no DNA is present to check it. Germline-derived CDR1 and CDR2 are MGHRA and YSYEKL. CDR3 length: 20 residues. CDR3 loop: CASSPPARDRAMGLNYGYTF.

The chain links TRBV27 to TRBJ2-7; TCRdb's D call of TRBD2 is untestable without DNA. This CDR3 has 15 residues. The V gene's germline CDR1 is MNHEY and CDR2 SMNVEV (reference sequence). The CDR3 region is CASSLLASGIYEQYF.

This chain uses TRBV15 with TRBJ2-7; TCRdb calls TRBD1, which cannot be checked without DNA. Germline CDR1 is LNHNV and CDR2 is YYDKDF (reference sequence). The CDR3 has 15 residues. CDR3 protein: CATSRDLAGTYEQYF.

The V and J genes are TRBV3-1 and TRBJ1-1; the D call of TRBD1 rests on TCRdb alone, since no DNA is present to check it. Germline CDR1 and CDR2: LGHDT and YNNKEL (reference sequence). CDR3 size: 13 residues. CDR3 region: CASVFGGSTEAFF.

V gene TRBV4-1 combines with J gene TRBJ2-3; TCRdb outputs TRBD1, but without DNA this stays unchecked. In germline, CDR1 is MGHRA, CDR2 YSYEKL. This CDR3 has 19 amino acids. The CDR3 reads CASSQMGLSPSNLRDTQYF.